Described below is a single T cell receptor beta chain sequence and its context. Germline lookup yields CDR1 LNHDA and CDR2 SQIVND (reference sequence). The V gene lost 1 base and the J gene lost 1 base, with 8 bases spanning the gap. The CDR3 is 15 residues long. Seattle-derived patients entered the study during active infection and were followed longitudinally. The data belong to a study of blood T cell repertoires in COVID-19. The overall study: PBMCs, B-cell-depleted T cells, or T cells were the source of the cDNA or gDNA that made up the material.

In the authors' methods: It was from reference gene primer amplification that nucleated cell counts were estimated. Clones were read by immunoSEQ multiplex PCR, and TCRdb kept only the in-frame ones, dropping some. V and J calls and clone size are given by that table; D and trimming were obtained from the DNA. Among tens of thousands of clones listed, around 72% were seen once. The material sequenced was peripheral blood. The chain employs TRBV19 and TRBJ2-1, with unresolved D. The receptor was derived from a man between 65 and 85 years old with COVID-19, enrolled during active disease. This CDR3 is CASSIGARSYNEQFF. CDR3 bases: TGTGCCAGTAGTATAGGAGCGCGGTCCTACAATGAGCAGTTCTTC.